This TCR beta chain derives from a study of blood T cells in healthy people across ages. General study points: Strong correlation was found linking TCR beta diversity to naive T cell percentage. Per million T cells, the diversity of TCR beta decreased roughly linearly as age advanced.

Donors were healthy Caucasian individuals from Russia aged roughly 6 to 90. Drawn from each donor were 8.5 to 10 milliliters of peripheral blood. This clonotype was counted a few times. The antigen is unknown. Trimming took 6 bases from V and 1 from J; bases not matched to a gene: 3. This CDR3 region has 15 residues. Sample-barcoded 5' priming and a J-beta primer mix drove a second PCR of 7 to 11 cycles. TCRdb re-derived calls from the 5' RACE reads in MiXCR, one entry per CDR3 protein. Found here are almost 300,000 distinct CDR3 sequences, less than 30% of them singletons; the top ten hold 25% to 30%.

The clonotype comes from a woman in her 70s in good health. Sequencing was carried out using blood. The chain recombines TRBV12-3 or TRBV12-4 with TRBJ2-2, with 9 bases lining up with TRBD2. The CDR3 reads CASRTTSGNTGELFF. CDR3 coding DNA: TGTGCCAGCAGGACGACTAGCGGGAACACCGGGGAGCTGTTTTTT.